The subject of this entry is one T cell receptor beta chain. The antigen remains undetermined. This entry comes from a study of vaccination effects on CD4 cells after COVID-19. This CDR3 is 17 amino acids long. Losses at the gene ends were 1 base for V and 4 bases for J; bases not matched to a gene: 10. The germline V gene has CDR1 SGHVS and CDR2 FQNEAQ. Sequencing was performed with immunoSEQ multiplex PCR; in TCRdb, only in-frame clones are kept and a portion is missing. This table has under 70,000 clones, over 70% appearing once. Cells that had been cultured for less than 13 days were the source of isolated CD4+ T cells. As their vaccination, participants received two doses of either BNT162b2 or mRNA-1273. A half-medium replacement with IL-2 medium was carried out on days 3 and 7.

The sequence derives from a human donor who received a COVID-19 vaccine. Sequences were derived from CD4+ T cells from PBMCs cultured without peptide, sampled after COVID-19 vaccination. The V gene is TRBV7-8, the J gene TRBJ2-3; 8 bases line up with TRBD2. CDR3 residues: CASSLERGTKAADTQYF. The CDR3 DNA sequence: TGTGCCAGCAGCTTAGAGCGGGGGACGAAGGCGGCAGATACGCAGTATTTT.